A single sample gave rise to the 30 T cell receptor gamma chains below, sequenced in a study of gamma-delta chains in newborns, infants, children. TCRdb re-analyzed the reads via CATT. This sample has some 540 gamma-chain clones, with about 85% found just once. Specimen: blood, collected at baseline. The receptors originated from a child who was a newborn, infant or young child, either healthy, febrile or measles-vaccinated (not recorded which). This table probably holds off-target reads from a library built for another chain.

The J segment was not called; the V segment is TRGV9. This CDR3 has 26 amino acids. From germline, CDR1 is GITISATS and CDR2 ISYDGTV (reference sequence). The CDR3 DNA reads TGTGCCTGTGACACGGCTGGGGGTTATAGCTCCTGGGACACCCGACAGATGTTTTTCGGAACTAGCATCAAACTCTTC. Translated, it gives CACDTAGGYSSWDTRQMFFGTSIKLF.

J gene calling gave no result, while the V gene is TRGV9. The CDR3 is 25 residues long. The germline CDR1 and CDR2 sequences are GITISATS and ISYDGTV (reference sequence). CDR3 DNA sequence: TGTGCCTGTGACACTGCTGGGGTAAGCTCCTGGGACACCCGACAGATGTTTTTCGGAACTAGCATCAAACTCTTC. As protein: CACDTAGVSSWDTRQMFFGTSIKLF.

This clone has only a few counts. Other DNA sequences of this sample code for an identical CDR3. The V segment is TRGV9, and no J call was made. Per the germline V gene, CDR1 is GITISATS and CDR2 is ISYDGTV (reference sequence). This CDR3 contains 25 residues. The CDR3 sequence: CACDTVLGDTWDTRQMFFGTSIKLF. As DNA, the CDR3 is TGTGCCTGTGACACCGTACTGGGGGATACCTGGGACACCCGACAGATGTTTTTCGGAACTAGCATCAAACTCTTC.

As to this clone: No DNA is shown, since the ends of the CDR3 on it are uncertain; the CDR3 is the one TCRdb lists. The identical CDR3 is also encoded by other nucleotide sequences in the sample. The V gene is listed as TRGV9; no J gene was called. CDR1 and CDR2 (germline): GITISATS, ISYDGTV (reference sequence). Counting both end residues, the CDR3 totals 26 amino acids. The CDR3 protein is CACDTGGYGSSWDTRQMFFGTGIKLF.

The V gene call reads TRGV9; no J gene was called. CDR1 GITISATS and CDR2 ISYDGTV come from the germline V gene (reference sequence). The CDR3 extends over 25 amino acids. The CDR3 DNA follows: TGTGCCTGTGACACCGGCTGGGGCAGCTCCTGGGACACCCGACAGATGTTTTTCGGAACTAGCATCAAACTCTTC. This gives the protein CACDTGWGSSWDTRQMFFGTSIKLF.

For the V gene the call is TRGV9; the J gene has no call. The germline gives CDR1 GITISATS, CDR2 ISYDGTV (reference sequence). This CDR3 has 24 amino acids. DNA for the CDR3: TGTGCCTGTGACTCCGCGGCGGCCTCCTGGGACACCCGACAGATGTTTTTCGGAACTAGCATCAAACTCTTC. Encoded protein: CACDSAAASWDTRQMFFGTSIKLF.

The J gene went uncalled, whereas the V gene is TRGV9. Germline V gene data show CDR1 as GITISATS and CDR2 as ISYDGTV (reference sequence). The CDR3 is made up of 18 amino acids. The CDR3 is CACDKLGDTRTLTAQLFF. In DNA, the CDR3 is TGTGCCTGTGACAAACTGGGGGATACGCGGACCTTGACAGCACAACTCTTCTTT.

No J gene was named, though the V gene is TRGV9. The length of the CDR3 is 26 residues. Germline V gives CDR1 GITISATS, CDR2 ISYDGTV (reference sequence). In DNA form, the CDR3 reads TGTGCCTGTGACACCGTGGGAACTACGCTCTCCTGGGACACCCGACAGATGTTTTTCGGAACTAGCATCAAACTCTTC. Translated, it gives CACDTVGTTLSWDTRQMFFGTSIKLF.

Details on this clone: The limits of the CDR3 on the DNA are not certain, so only TCRdb's listed CDR3 is given. The V gene is listed as TRGV9; no J gene was called. A total of 25 residues make up the CDR3, ends included. Germline lookup yields CDR1 GITISATS and CDR2 ISYDGTV (reference sequence). CDR3 sequence reads: CACDTAGPRSWDTRQMFFGTGIKLF.

This clone was recorded a few times. The V gene is TRGV9; the J gene was not called. Germline values: CDR1 GITISATS, CDR2 ISYDGTV (reference sequence). The CDR3 sequence is 25 residues long. Here the CDR3 DNA reads TGTGCCTGTGACACCTGGGGATCCAGCTCCTGGGACACCCGACAGATGTTTTTCGGAACTAGCATCAAACTCTTC. This sequence encodes CACDTWGSSSWDTRQMFFGTSIKLF.

The CDR3 nucleotides read TGTGCCTGTGACACCGTGGGGAATACTGCTTGGGACACCCGACAGATGTTTTTCGGAACTAGCATCAAACTCTTC. Its translation: CACDTVGNTAWDTRQMFFGTSIKLF. V gene TRGV9 was called; the J gene was not. The CDR3 sequence is 25 residues long. Germline-derived CDR1 and CDR2 are GITISATS and ISYDGTV (reference sequence).

TRGV9 is the V gene, and the J gene was not called. This CDR3 is 16 amino acids long. Per germline, CDR1 GITISATS and CDR2 ISYDGTV (reference sequence). CDR3 sequence (DNA): TGTGCCTGTGACACCTTACTGGGGGATACGACAGCACAACTCTTCTTT. It specifies CACDTLLGDTTAQLFF.

Called V gene: TRGV9; the J gene was not called. The CDR3 has 25 amino acids. Per the germline V gene, CDR1 is GITISATS and CDR2 is ISYDGTV (reference sequence). Here the CDR3 DNA reads TGTGCCTGTGACGCTCTGGGGGATACGTCCTGGGACACCCGACAGATGTTTTTCGGAACTAGCATCAAACTCTTC. Translating gives CACDALGDTSWDTRQMFFGTSIKLF.

The V gene is TRGV9, but the J gene lacks a call. Germline V gives CDR1 GITISATS, CDR2 ISYDGTV (reference sequence). CDR3 length equals 28 residues. As DNA, the CDR3 is TGTGCCTGTGACACCGTACTGGGGGATACCTCCTTCGCCTGGGACACCCGACAGATGTTTTTCGGAACTAGCATCAAACTCTTC. This translates into CACDTVLGDTSFAWDTRQMFFGTSIKLF.

DNA of the CDR3: TGTGCCTGTGACACGGCCGGGGAGAGCTCCTGGGACACCCGACAGATGTTTTTCGGAACTAGCATCAAACTCTTC. Its protein product is CACDTAGESSWDTRQMFFGTSIKLF. The J segment was not called; the V segment is TRGV9. CDR3 length: 25 residues. Germline values: CDR1 GITISATS, CDR2 ISYDGTV (reference sequence).

As for this clone: The DNA is left out, because the CDR3 cannot be placed on it with certainty; the CDR3 is given as TCRdb lists it. Other DNA sequences in this specimen translate into the identical CDR3. There is no J gene call, but TRGV9 is given as the V gene. The CDR3 spans 25 residues, counting both ends. Per the germline V gene, CDR1 is GITISATS and CDR2 is ISYDGTV (reference sequence). CDR3 residues: CACDTGGYGSWDTRQMFFGTGIKLF.

No J gene was called, and the V gene is TRGV9. The CDR3 spans 31 residues. Per the germline V gene, CDR1 is GITISATS and CDR2 is ISYDGTV (reference sequence). The CDR3 DNA sequence: TGTGCCTGTGACTCCCCGTACGCCATGGGGGATATAATGGAGAGCTCCTGGGACACCCGACAGATGTTTTTCGGAACTAGCATCAAACTCTTC. Translated: CACDSPYAMGDIMESSWDTRQMFFGTSIKLF.

A word on this clone: The sample has other DNA sequences that encode this CDR3 too. The V gene call reads TRGV9; no J gene was called. The CDR3 runs 16 residues. Germline assignment: CDR1 GITISATS and CDR2 ISYDGTV (reference sequence). The CDR3: CASTTQNAVPAAQLFF. In DNA, the CDR3 is TGTGCCTCCACGACACAAAATGCGGTGCCGGCAGCACAACTCTTCTTT.

The J segment was not called; the V segment is TRGV9. The CDR3 spans 26 residues. Germline V gene sequence: CDR1 GITISATS, CDR2 ISYDGTV (reference sequence). CDR3 nucleotides: TGTGCCTGTGACAATTGGGGGTTAAATCGCCCCTGGGACACCCGACAGATGTTTTTCGGAACTAGCATCAAACTCTTC. It encodes CACDNWGLNRPWDTRQMFFGTSIKLF.

The V gene is TRGV9; the J gene was not called. Per germline, CDR1 GITISATS and CDR2 ISYDGTV (reference sequence). The CDR3 runs 26 residues. CDR3 bases: TGTGCCTGTGACACCGCGAGGGACCTTGGATCCTGGGACACCCGACAGATGTTTTTCGGAACTAGCATCAAACTCTTC. It specifies CACDTARDLGSWDTRQMFFGTSIKLF.

The J gene is uncalled and the V gene is TRGV9. The CDR3 covers 25 residues. Looked up from germline, CDR1 is GITISATS and CDR2 is ISYDGTV (reference sequence). The CDR3 loop reads CACDSLGDTSWDTREMFFGTSIKLF. CDR3 coding DNA: TGTGCCTGTGACAGCCTGGGGGATACTTCCTGGGACACCCGAGAGATGTTTTTCGGAACTAGCATCAAACTCTTC.

The V gene was identified as TRGV9, while no J gene was called. CDR3 length: 22 residues. Germline CDR1 GITISATS, CDR2 ISYDGTV (reference sequence). CDR3 bases: TGTGCCTGTGACACCGTCGTAGCGAGACGGGCCTGGGGGTCACAAAGGGAAGCACAACTCTTCTTT. It specifies CACDTVVARRAWGSQREAQLFF.

Concerning this clone: In the same sample, other DNA sequences code for this CDR3. The V gene corresponds to TRGV9; no J gene was called. The germline V gene encodes CDR1 GITISATS and CDR2 ISYDGTV (reference sequence). This CDR3 is built from 25 residues. The CDR3 loop reads CACDTVLGDTWDTRQMFFGTSIKLF. As DNA, the CDR3 is TGTGCCTGTGACACCGTACTGGGGGATACGTGGGACACCCGACAGATGTTTTTCGGAACTAGCATCAAACTCTTC.

No J gene was called, and the V gene is TRGV9. This CDR3 is 25 amino acids long. The germline CDR1 and CDR2 sequences are GITISATS and ISYDGTV (reference sequence). This CDR3 is CAYELVGESSWDTRQMFFGTSIKLF. The CDR3 DNA follows: TGTGCCTATGAGCTCGTGGGGGAGAGCTCCTGGGACACCCGACAGATGTTTTTCGGAACTAGCATCAAACTCTTC.

Worth noting for this clone: Within the sample, other DNA sequences also encode this same CDR3. The V gene is TRGV9; the J gene was not called. Germline V gene lookup returns CDR1 GITISATS and CDR2 ISYDGTV (reference sequence). The CDR3 sequence is 26 residues long. CDR3 in amino acids: CACDTVLGDSSWDTRQMFFGTSIKLF. The CDR3 DNA is TGTGCCTGTGACACCGTACTGGGGGATTCCTCCTGGGACACCCGACAGATGTTTTTCGGAACTAGCATCAAACTCTTC.

A remark on this clone: It is unclear where the CDR3 begins or ends on the DNA, so no DNA is shown, and the CDR3 is as TCRdb lists it. The J gene is uncalled and the V gene is TRGV9. The V gene's germline CDR1 is GITISATS and CDR2 ISYDGTV (reference sequence). The CDR3 is 25 amino acids long, termini counted. The CDR3 loop reads CACDTVLGDTWETRQMFFGTGIKLF.

With regard to this clone: It is unclear where the CDR3 begins or ends on the DNA, so no DNA is shown, and the CDR3 is as TCRdb lists it. Called V gene: TRGV9; the J gene was not called. The germline V gene encodes CDR1 GITISATS and CDR2 ISYDGTV (reference sequence). A total of 23 residues make up the CDR3, ends included. The CDR3 region is CACDPWGIQDTRQMFFGTGIKLF.

The sample holds a few counts of this clone. The CDR3 region is CACDSTGGYSWDTRQMFFGTSIKLF. DNA of the CDR3: TGTGCCTGTGACAGTACTGGGGGATACTCCTGGGACACCCGACAGATGTTTTTCGGAACTAGCATCAAACTCTTC. The V gene call is TRGV9, and the J gene call is absent. Germline V gene lookup returns CDR1 GITISATS and CDR2 ISYDGTV (reference sequence). This CDR3 is built from 25 residues.

The J segment was not called; the V segment is TRGV9. Germline CDR1 and CDR2: GITISATS and ISYDGTV (reference sequence). The CDR3 has 17 amino acids. For the CDR3, the DNA is TGTGCCTGTGACACCCTGGGGGATACCGTTTTGACAGCACAACTCTTCTTT. Its protein product is CACDTLGDTVLTAQLFF.

The J gene is uncalled and the V gene is TRGV9. The CDR3 length is 26 residues. Per the germline V gene, CDR1 is GITISATS and CDR2 is ISYDGTV (reference sequence). This CDR3 is CACDTVIWGSSWDTRQMFFGTSIKLF. Written as DNA, the CDR3 is TGTGCCTGTGACACCGTTATCTGGGGGAGCTCCTGGGACACCCGACAGATGTTTTTCGGAACTAGCATCAAACTCTTC.